Sequencing of this TCR beta chain was carried out in a study of blood T cell repertoires in COVID-19. The overall study: Whether acute or convalescent, the COVID-19 samples came from the United States, Italy and Spain.

Authors' data handling: Nucleated cell counts were estimated from reference gene primer amplification. The data were produced by immunoSEQ multiplex PCR, yet TCRdb's version contains in-frame clones alone and is incomplete. D and trimming come from the DNA, and the V and J calls and clone size come from that table. The sample has over 150,000 clones, 84% seen once. The CDR3 length is 14 residues. Germline loops: CDR1 MNHNY, CDR2 SVGAGI (reference sequence). The V and J ends lost 4 bases and 4 bases, in that order; junction bases with no gene match: 4. This clone was seen more than once but under ten times.

This clonotype was sampled from a man younger than 35 with active or convalescent COVID-19. The sequencing sample was made of peripheral blood. The chain links TRBV6-6 to TRBJ1-1; 9 bases are shared with TRBD1. The chain's CDR3 is CASSFGQGSTEAFF. CDR3 nucleotides: TGTGCCAGCAGTTTTGGACAGGGGAGCACTGAAGCTTTCTTT.